Each of the 5 T cell receptor beta chains below was sequenced from the same sample in a study of blood T cell repertoires in COVID-19. Profiled with immunoSEQ multiplex PCR; TCRdb holds only in-frame clones, not every one. The sample has approximately 300,000 clones, approximately 91% seen once. The specimen sequenced was PBMCs or T cells enriched from blood (not recorded which). The origin of the receptors is a man aged 55 to 70 who had recovered from COVID-19.

The chain couples TRBV11-2 to TRBJ1-4; unclear D gene. Trimming left V 2 bases short and J 8 bases short, with 12 bases between. Germline-derived CDR1 and CDR2 are SGHAT and FQNNGV. There are 14 residues in the CDR3. The CDR3 loop is CASSLSLGGEKLFF. The CDR3 DNA reads as TGTGCCAGCAGCTTAAGCCTGGGAGGGGAAAAACTGTTTTTT.

This sequence joins TRBV19 and TRBJ1-1; D ambiguous. Germline assignment: CDR1 LNHDA and CDR2 SQIVND (reference sequence). V was clipped by 3 bases and J by 1 base, with 9 bases between them. This CDR3 spans 14 amino acids. The CDR3 reads CASSIQGRNTEAFF. The CDR3 DNA is TGTGCCAGTAGTATTCAAGGGAGGAACACTGAAGCTTTCTTT.

V usage is TRBV19 and J usage is TRBJ1-5; D is unresolved. Trimming left V 3 bases short and J 4 bases short, with 16 bases between. Germline lookup yields CDR1 LNHDA and CDR2 SQIVND (reference sequence). The CDR3 is 16 residues long. The CDR3 region has the DNA TGTGCCAGTAGTATCCCAGCCGGACTACCGAATCAGCCCCAGCATTTT. This encodes CASSIPAGLPNQPQHF.

V is TRBV3-1 (or the pseudogene TRBV3-2) and J is TRBJ2-5; TRBD2 matches at 9 bases. Per germline, CDR1 LGHDT and CDR2 YNNKEL (reference sequence). Trimming took 6 bases from V and 2 from J; bases not matched to a gene: 16. The CDR3 loop spans 18 amino acids. CDR3 region: CASSPRGRGRAGQETQYF. As DNA, the CDR3 is TGTGCCAGCAGTCCCAGGGGCCGCGGGAGGGCGGGACAAGAGACCCAGTACTTC.

This clone was found once. The rearrangement uses TRBV3-1 (or the pseudogene TRBV3-2) and TRBJ2-1; maybe TRBD1 (5 bases). The CDR3 length is 12 residues. V was clipped by 3 bases and J by 12 bases, with 12 bases between them. Germline lookup yields CDR1 LGHDT and CDR2 YNNKEL (reference sequence). CDR3 coding DNA: TGTGCCAGCAGCCAGGGGCGGACGACGCAGTTCTTC. This encodes CASSQGRTTQFF.